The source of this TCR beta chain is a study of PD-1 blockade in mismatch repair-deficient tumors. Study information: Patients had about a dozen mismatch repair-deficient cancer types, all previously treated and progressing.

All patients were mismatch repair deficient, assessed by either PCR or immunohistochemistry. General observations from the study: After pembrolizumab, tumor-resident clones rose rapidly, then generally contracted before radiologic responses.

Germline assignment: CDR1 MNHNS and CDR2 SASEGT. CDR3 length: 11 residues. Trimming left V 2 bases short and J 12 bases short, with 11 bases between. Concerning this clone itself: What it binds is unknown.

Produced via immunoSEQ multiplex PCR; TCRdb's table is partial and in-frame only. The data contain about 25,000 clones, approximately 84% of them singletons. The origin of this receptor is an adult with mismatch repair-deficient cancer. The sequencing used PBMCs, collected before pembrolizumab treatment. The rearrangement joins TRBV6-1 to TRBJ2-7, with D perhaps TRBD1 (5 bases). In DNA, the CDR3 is TGTGCCAGCAGTGAAACCCAGGGCGGGTACTTC. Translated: CASSETQGGYF.